This TCR beta chain is from a study of regulatory T cells in long-lasting Graves disease. As to time point: persistent/refractory GD, antithyroid drugs over 5 years with positive TRAb. The authors made the TCR library using RNA they extracted from PBMCs. The patients were enrolled through endocrinology in Xi'an, China. V lost 4 bases and J 2 bases, leaving 12 bases between the germline ends. The CDR3 consists of 15 residues. As for this clonotype: Its antigen is currently unknown.

Study-wide results and caveats: Accuracy may have suffered from the small sample size.

CDR3-region Arm-PCR and iRepertoire HTBI primers produced the TCR beta libraries. TCRdb redid the calling of the multiplex PCR reads with MiXCR, one entry per CDR3 protein. The sample has around 430,000 distinct CDR3 sequences; roughly 23% are singletons. V gene TRBV12-3 or TRBV12-4 combines with J gene TRBJ1-3, with TRBD1 as a possible D gene (5 bases). The TCR sequence derives from a female donor with Graves disease. Specimen: peripheral blood mononuclear cells (PBMCs), collected when the disease was refractory, from a patient treated with antithyroid drugs. The DNA of the CDR3 is TGTGCCAGCAGTTCGGGGGATTTCACTGGAAACACCATATATTTT. Translated, it gives CASSSGDFTGNTIYF.